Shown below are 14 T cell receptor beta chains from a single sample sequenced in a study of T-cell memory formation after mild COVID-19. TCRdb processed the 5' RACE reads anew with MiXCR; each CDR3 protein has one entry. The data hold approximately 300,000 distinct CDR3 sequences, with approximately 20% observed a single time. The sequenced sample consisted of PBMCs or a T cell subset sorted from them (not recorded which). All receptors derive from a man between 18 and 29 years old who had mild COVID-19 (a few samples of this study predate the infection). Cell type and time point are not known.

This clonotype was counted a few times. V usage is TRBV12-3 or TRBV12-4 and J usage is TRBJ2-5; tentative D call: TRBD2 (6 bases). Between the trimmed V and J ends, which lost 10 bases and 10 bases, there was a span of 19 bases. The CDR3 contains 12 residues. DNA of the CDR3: TGTGCCACCGGAGGAGGGAATGGGGGCCAGTACTTC. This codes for CATGGGNGGQYF.

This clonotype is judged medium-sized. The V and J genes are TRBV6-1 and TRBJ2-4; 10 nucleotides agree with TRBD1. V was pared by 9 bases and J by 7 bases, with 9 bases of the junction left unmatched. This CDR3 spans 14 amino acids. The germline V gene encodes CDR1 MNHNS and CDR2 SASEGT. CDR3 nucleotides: TGTGCCAGTGACAGGGGGCTCCTAGGGAACATTCAGTACTTC. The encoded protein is CASDRGLLGNIQYF.

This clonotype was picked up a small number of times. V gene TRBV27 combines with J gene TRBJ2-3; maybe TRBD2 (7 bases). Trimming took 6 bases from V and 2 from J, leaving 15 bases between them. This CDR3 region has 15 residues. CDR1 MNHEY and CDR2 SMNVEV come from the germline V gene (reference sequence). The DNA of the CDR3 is TGTGCCAGCAGAGGAGGGGGGGGTTCCACAGATACGCAGTATTTT. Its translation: CASRGGGGSTDTQYF.

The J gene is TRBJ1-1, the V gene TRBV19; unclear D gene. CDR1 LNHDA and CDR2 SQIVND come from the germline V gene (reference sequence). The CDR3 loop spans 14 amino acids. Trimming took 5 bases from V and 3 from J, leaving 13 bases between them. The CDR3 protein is CASSPRRDYTEAFF. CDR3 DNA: TGTGCCAGTAGTCCCAGGAGGGATTACACTGAAGCTTTCTTT.

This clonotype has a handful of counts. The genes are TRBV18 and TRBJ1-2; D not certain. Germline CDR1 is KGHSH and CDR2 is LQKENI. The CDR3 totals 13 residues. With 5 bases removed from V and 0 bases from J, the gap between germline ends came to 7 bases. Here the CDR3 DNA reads TGTGCCAGCTCAACTACACCTAACTATGGCTACACCTTC. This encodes CASSTTPNYGYTF.

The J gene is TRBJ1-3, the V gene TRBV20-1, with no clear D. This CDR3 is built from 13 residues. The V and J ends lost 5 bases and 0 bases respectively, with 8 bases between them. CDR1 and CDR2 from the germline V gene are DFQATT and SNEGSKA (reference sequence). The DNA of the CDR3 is TGCAGTGCTTCGACCCCCTCTGGAAACACCATATATTTT. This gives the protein CSASTPSGNTIYF.

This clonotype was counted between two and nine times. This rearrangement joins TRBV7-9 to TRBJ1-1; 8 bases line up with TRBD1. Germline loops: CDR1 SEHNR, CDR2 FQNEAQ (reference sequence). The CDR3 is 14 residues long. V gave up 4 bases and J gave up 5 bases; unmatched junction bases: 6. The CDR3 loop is CASSYTGGRTEAFF. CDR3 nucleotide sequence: TGTGCCAGCAGCTACACAGGGGGAAGGACTGAAGCTTTCTTT.

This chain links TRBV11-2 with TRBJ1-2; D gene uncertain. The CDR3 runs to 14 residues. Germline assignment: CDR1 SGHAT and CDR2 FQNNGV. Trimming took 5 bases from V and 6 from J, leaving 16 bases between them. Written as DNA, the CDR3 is TGTGCCAGCAGCCGAGGAGGTTTTTCGGATGGCTACACCTTC. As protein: CASSRGGFSDGYTF. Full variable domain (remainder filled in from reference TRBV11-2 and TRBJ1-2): EAGVAQSPRYKIIEKRQSVAFWCNPISGHATLYWYQQILGQGPKLLIQFQNNGVVDDSQLPKDRFSAERLKGVDSTLKIQPAKLEDSAVYLCASSRGGFSDGYTFGSGTRLTVV.

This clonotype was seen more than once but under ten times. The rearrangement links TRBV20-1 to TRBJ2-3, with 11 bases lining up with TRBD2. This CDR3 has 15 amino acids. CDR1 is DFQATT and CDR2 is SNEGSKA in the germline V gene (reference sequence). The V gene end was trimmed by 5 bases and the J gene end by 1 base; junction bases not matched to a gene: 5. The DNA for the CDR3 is TGCAGTGCTGCCGGGACTAGCGGCCGCACAGATACGCAGTATTTT. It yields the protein CSAAGTSGRTDTQYF.

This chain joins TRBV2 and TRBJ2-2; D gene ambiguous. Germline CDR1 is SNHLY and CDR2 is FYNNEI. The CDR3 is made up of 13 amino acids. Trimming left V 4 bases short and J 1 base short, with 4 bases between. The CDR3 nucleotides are TGTGCCAGCAGTGCCGTGAACACCGGGGAGCTGTTTTTT. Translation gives CASSAVNTGELFF.

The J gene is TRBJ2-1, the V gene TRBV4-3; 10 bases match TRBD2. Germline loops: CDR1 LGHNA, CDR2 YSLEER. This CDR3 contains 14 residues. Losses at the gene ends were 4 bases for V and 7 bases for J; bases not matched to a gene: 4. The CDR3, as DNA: TGCGCCAGCAGCCTAGCGGGGGGTCGGAATGAGCAGTTCTTC. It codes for CASSLAGGRNEQFF.

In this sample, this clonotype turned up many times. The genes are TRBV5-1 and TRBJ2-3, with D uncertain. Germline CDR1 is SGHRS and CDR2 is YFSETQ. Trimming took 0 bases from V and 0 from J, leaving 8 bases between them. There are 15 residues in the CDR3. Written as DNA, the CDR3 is TGCGCCAGCAGCTTGGGCACAGCTAGCACAGATACGCAGTATTTT. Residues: CASSLGTASTDTQYF. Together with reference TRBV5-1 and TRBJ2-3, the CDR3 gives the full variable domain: KAGVTQTPRYLIKTRGQQVTLSCSPISGHRSVSWYQQTPGQGLQFLFEYFSETQRNKGNFPGRFSGRQFSNSRSEMNVSTLELGDSALYLCASSLGTASTDTQYFGPGTRLTVL.

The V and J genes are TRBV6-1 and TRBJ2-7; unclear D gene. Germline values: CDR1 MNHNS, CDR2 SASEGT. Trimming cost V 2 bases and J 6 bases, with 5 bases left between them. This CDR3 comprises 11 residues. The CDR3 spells CASSEQVEQYV. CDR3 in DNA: TGTGCCAGCAGTGAACAGGTCGAGCAGTACGTC.

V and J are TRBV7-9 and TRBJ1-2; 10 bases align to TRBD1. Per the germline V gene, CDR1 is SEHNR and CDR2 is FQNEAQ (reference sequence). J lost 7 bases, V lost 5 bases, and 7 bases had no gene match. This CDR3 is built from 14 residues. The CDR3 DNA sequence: TGTGCCAGCAGCGAAACCGGGACAGGGGTTGGCTACACCTTC. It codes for CASSETGTGVGYTF.